A selection of T cell receptor beta chains follows, all from one sample in a study of blood T cell repertoires in COVID-19. Clones were sequenced by immunoSEQ multiplex PCR, and TCRdb holds only the in-frame ones, with some missing. The sample lists hundreds of thousands of clones, roughly 90% occurring once. The sequencing sample was made of peripheral blood. All receptors come from a woman in her forties who had recovered from COVID-19. CDR3s include the opening cysteine and the closing phenylalanine or tryptophan. A D gene is named only where the DNA matches it firmly.

v_gene	d_gene	j_gene	CDR3nt	CDR3aa
TRBV6-5	.	TRBJ2-5	TGTGCCAGCAACCTTAGCGGACAAGAGACCCAGTACTTC	CASNLSGQETQYF
TRBV4-3	TRBD1	TRBJ2-7	TGCGCCAGCAGTCGTGACAGGGACGTCGGCGAGCAGTACTTC	CASSRDRDVGEQYF
TRBV6-5	.	TRBJ2-7	TGTGCCAGCAGTTACCCTGGCGGAAACTCCTACGAGCAGTACTTC	CASSYPGGNSYEQYF
TRBV9	.	TRBJ2-2	TGTGCCAGCAGCGGGGTAGGAGGGGGCAGGGACACCGGGGAGCTGTTTTTT	CASSGVGGGRDTGELFF
TRBV7-9	.	TRBJ1-5	TGTGCCAGCAGCTCGCAAGGGGTTAATCAGCCCCAGCATTTT	CASSSQGVNQPQHF
TRBV7-9	.	TRBJ1-3	TGTGCCAGCAGCTTACCCAGGGTACCAGGAAACACCATATATTTT	CASSLPRVPGNTIYF
TRBV30	.	TRBJ2-7	TGTGCCTGGCGGGACACCTCCTACGAGCAGTACTTC	CAWRDTSYEQYF
TRBV30	TRBD1	TRBJ2-7	TGTGCCTGGAGCAGGACAGGGCCCTACGAGCAGTACTTC	CAWSRTGPYEQYF
TRBV12-3/TRBV12-4	.	TRBJ1-2	TGTGCCAGCAGTTTAGGCCCCAGCTATGGCTACACCTTC	CASSLGPSYGYTF
TRBV7-2	TRBD2	TRBJ2-1	TGTGCCAGCAGCACAAAATCCGGGACTACAGAGCAGTTCTTC	CASSTKSGTTEQFF
TRBV19	TRBD2	TRBJ2-3	TGTGCCAGTAGCCCGGGACTACGCAGCACAGATACGCAGTATTTT	CASSPGLRSTDTQYF
TRBV3-1/TRBV3-2	.	TRBJ2-1	TGTGCCAGCAGCTTCACCGGTAGCTCCTACAATGAGCAGTTCTTC	CASSFTGSSYNEQFF
TRBV30	TRBD1	TRBJ1-3	TGTGCCTGGCGACCCGGTACCGGGACAGGGTTTATTCCTAGCTCTGGAAACACCATATATTTT	CAWRPGTGTGFIPSSGNTIYF